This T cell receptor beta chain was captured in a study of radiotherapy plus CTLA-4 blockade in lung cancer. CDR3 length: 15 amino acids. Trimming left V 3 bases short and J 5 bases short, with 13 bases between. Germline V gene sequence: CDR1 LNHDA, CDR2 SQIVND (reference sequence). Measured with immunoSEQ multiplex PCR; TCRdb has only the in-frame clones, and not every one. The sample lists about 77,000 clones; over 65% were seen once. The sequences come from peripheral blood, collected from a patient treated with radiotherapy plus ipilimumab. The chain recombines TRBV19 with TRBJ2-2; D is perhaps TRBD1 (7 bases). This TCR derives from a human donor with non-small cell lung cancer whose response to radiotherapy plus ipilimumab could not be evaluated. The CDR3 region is CASSIQGGWTGELFF. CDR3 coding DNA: TGTGCCAGTAGTATCCAGGGGGGATGGACCGGGGAGCTGTTTTTT. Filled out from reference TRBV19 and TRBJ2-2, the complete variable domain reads DGGITQSPKYLFRKEGQNVTLSCEQNLNHDAMYWYRQDPGQGLRLIYYSQIVNDFQKGDIAEGYSVSREKKESFPLTVTSAQKNPTAFYLCASSIQGGWTGELFFGEGSRLTVL.